There are many counts of the clone carrying this TCR beta chain. V lost 5 bases and J lost 0; bases outside the gene matches: 11. The CDR3 runs 19 residues. Germline V gene lookup returns CDR1 SEHNR and CDR2 FQNEAQ (reference sequence). The investigators amplified TCR beta CDR3 regions from RNA transcripts. The HTBI primer set served for first-round RT-PCR of the TCR CDR3. Each CDR3 protein gets one entry after TCRdb re-called the multiplex PCR reads with MiXCR. The sample lists roughly 710,000 distinct CDR3 sequences, 35% occurring once. These data belong to a study of T cells in Graves' hyperthyroidism and ophthalmopathy.

The material sequenced was blood. The receptor was isolated from a woman between 40 and 55 years old with Graves' hyperthyroidism. The rearrangement links TRBV7-9 to TRBJ2-6; TRBD1 agrees at 9 bases. The CDR3 DNA is TGTGCCAGCAGCAAAACAGGGGGCGCTTACATCTCTGGGGCCAACGTCCTGACTTTC. As protein: CASSKTGGAYISGANVLTF.